A selection of T cell receptor beta chains follows, all from one sample in a study of post-analysis software for immune sequencing data. TCRdb called the PCR reads again in MiXCR, with one record for every CDR3 protein. The data show roughly 730,000 distinct CDR3 sequences, with approximately 30% seen just once and 0.56% held by the top ten. Sequencing input: blood. The receptors shown here come from a girl under 18 with multiple sclerosis. Both conserved end residues are part of each CDR3. D genes are given only for firm matches. The listing skips clone size in some rows; elsewhere it reads once, few, many or a size class.

>TRBJ1-4|many|NA|TRBV4-3
CASSQDNSAAANEKLFF
TGCGCCAGCAGCCAAGATAATTCAGCGGCGGCTAATGAAAAACTGTTTTTT
>TRBJ1-1|NA|TRBD1|TRBV5-5
CASSPGTVMNTEAFF
TGTGCCAGCAGCCCGGGGACAGTTATGAACACTGAAGCTTTCTTT
>TRBJ1-2|NA|TRBD1|TRBV27
CASSLWDRGYGYTF
TGTGCCAGCAGTTTGTGGGACAGGGGCTATGGCTACACCTTC
>TRBJ1-2|few|NA|TRBV29-1
CSVRMGPGGYTF
TGCAGCGTTCGGATGGGGCCGGGGGGCTACACCTTC
>TRBJ2-4|NA|NA|TRBV7-2
CASSPAPLEAKNIQYF
TGTGCCAGCAGCCCCGCACCGCTTGAGGCCAAAAACATTCAGTACTTC
>TRBJ2-5|NA|NA|TRBV12-3/TRBV12-4
CASRYTGAAETQYF
TGTGCCAGCCGCTACACCGGGGCAGCCGAGACCCAGTACTTC
>TRBJ2-7|NA|TRBD1|TRBV6-6
CASRPGQGTHEQYF
TGTGCCAGCAGGCCGGGACAGGGTACCCACGAGCAGTACTTC
>TRBJ2-2|NA|TRBD2|TRBV5-1
CASSREVPGERFF
TGCGCCAGCAGCCGGGAGGTTCCCGGGGAGCGGTTTTTT
>TRBJ1-1|NA|NA|TRBV20-1
CSARDLWDTEAFF
TGCAGTGCTAGAGACCTCTGGGACACTGAAGCTTTCTTT
>TRBJ2-1|NA|NA|TRBV9
CASSVGGWNEQFF
TGTGCCAGCAGCGTAGGAGGATGGAATGAGCAGTTCTTC
>TRBJ2-5|NA|TRBD2|TRBV2
CASSVPLAGGQETQYF
TGTGCCAGCAGTGTACCTCTAGCGGGGGGCCAAGAGACCCAGTACTTC
>TRBJ2-5|NA|TRBD1|TRBV2
CASRAGTASWETQYF
TGTGCCAGCAGAGCCGGGACAGCGTCCTGGGAGACCCAGTACTTC
>TRBJ2-3|NA|TRBD2|TRBV24-1
CATSEAGGIDTQYF
TGTGCCACCAGTGAAGCGGGAGGGATAGATACGCAGTATTTT
>TRBJ1-3|NA|NA|TRBV4-3
CASSGLFGNTIYF
TGCGCCAGTTCAGGGTTGTTCGGAAACACCATATATTTT
>TRBJ2-7|NA|TRBD1|TRBV20-1
CSASRTGGSYEQYF
TGCAGTGCTAGTCGGACAGGGGGCTCCTACGAGCAGTACTTC
>TRBJ2-7|NA|NA|TRBV5-1
CASSSARTYEQYF
TGCGCCAGCAGCTCTGCCCGGACCTACGAGCAGTACTTC
>TRBJ2-5|many|NA|TRBV11-2
CASSLEGRYQETQYF
TGTGCCAGCAGCTTAGAGGGACGGTACCAAGAGACCCAGTACTTC